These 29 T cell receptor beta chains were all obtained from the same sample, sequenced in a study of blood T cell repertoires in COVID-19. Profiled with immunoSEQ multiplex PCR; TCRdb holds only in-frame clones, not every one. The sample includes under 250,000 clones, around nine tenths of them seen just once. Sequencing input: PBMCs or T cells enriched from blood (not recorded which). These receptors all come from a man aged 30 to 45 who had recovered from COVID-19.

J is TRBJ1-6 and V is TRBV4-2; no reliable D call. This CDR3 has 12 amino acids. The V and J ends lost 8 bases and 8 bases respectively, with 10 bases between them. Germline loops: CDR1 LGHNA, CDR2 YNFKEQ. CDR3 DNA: TGTGCCAGCCGCGCTCGCGATTCACCCCTCCACTTT. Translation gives CASRARDSPLHF.

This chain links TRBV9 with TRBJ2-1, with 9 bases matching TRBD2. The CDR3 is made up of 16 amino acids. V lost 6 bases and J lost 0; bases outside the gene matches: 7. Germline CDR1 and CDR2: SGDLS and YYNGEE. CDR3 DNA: TGTGCCAGCACCCGTAGCGGGGGTTTCTCCTACAATGAGCAGTTCTTC. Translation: CASTRSGGFSYNEQFF.

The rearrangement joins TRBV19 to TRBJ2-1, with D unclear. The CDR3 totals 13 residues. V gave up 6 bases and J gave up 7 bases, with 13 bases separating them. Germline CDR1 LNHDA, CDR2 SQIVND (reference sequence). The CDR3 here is CASSLGLQNEQFF. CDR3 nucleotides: TGTGCCAGTAGCCTTGGTTTACAGAATGAGCAGTTCTTC.

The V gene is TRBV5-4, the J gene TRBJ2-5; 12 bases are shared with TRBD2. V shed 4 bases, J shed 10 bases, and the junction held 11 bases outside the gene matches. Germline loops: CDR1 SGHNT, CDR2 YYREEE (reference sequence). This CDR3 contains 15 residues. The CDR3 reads CASSPAGLAGGLQYF. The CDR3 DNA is TGTGCCAGCAGCCCGGCGGGCCTAGCGGGGGGGCTCCAGTACTTC.

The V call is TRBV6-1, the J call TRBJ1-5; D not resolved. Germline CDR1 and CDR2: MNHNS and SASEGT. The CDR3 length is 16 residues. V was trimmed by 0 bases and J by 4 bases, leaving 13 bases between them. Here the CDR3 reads CASSEAVVRPNQPQHF. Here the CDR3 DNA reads TGTGCCAGCAGTGAAGCCGTGGTGAGGCCAAATCAGCCCCAGCATTTT.

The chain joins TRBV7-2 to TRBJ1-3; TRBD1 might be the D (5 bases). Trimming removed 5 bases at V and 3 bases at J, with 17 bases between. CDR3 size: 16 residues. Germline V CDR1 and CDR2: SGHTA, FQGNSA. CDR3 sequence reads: CASSHSGGALGNTIYF. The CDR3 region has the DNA TGTGCCAGCAGCCATTCAGGCGGGGCGCTTGGAAACACCATATATTTT.

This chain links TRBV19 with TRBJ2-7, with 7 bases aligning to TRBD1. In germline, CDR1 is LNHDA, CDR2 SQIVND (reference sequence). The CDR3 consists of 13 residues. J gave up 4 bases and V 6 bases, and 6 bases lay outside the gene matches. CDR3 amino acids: CASRGTEEYEQYF. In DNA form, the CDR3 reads TGTGCCAGTAGGGGGACAGAAGAATACGAGCAGTACTTC.

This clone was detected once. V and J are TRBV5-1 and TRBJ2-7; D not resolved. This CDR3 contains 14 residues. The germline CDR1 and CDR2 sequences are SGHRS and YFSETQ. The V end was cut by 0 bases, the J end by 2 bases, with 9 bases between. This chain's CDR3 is CASSLGSTTYEQYF. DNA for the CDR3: TGCGCCAGCAGCTTGGGGAGTACTACCTACGAGCAGTACTTC.

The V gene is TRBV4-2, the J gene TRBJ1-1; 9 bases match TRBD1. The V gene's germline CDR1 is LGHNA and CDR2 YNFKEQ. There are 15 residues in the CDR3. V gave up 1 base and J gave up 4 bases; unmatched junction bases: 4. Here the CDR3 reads CASSQATGGTTEAFF. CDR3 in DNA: TGTGCCAGCAGCCAAGCCACAGGGGGCACCACTGAAGCTTTCTTT.

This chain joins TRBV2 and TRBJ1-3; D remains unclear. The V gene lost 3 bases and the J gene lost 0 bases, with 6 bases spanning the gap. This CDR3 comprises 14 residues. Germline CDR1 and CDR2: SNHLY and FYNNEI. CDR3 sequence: CASSDYSSGNTIYF. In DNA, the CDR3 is TGTGCCAGCAGTGACTACAGCTCTGGAAACACCATATATTTT. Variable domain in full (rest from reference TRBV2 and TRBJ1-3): EPEVTQTPSHQVTQMGQEVILRCVPISNHLYFYWYRQILGQKVEFLVSFYNNEISEKSEIFDDQFSVERPDGSNFTLKIRSTKLEDSAMYFCASSDYSSGNTIYFGEGSWLTVV.

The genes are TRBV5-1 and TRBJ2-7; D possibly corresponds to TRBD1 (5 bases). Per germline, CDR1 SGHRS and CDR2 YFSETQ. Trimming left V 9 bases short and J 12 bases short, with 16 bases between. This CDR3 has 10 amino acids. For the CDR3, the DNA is TGCGCCATCAACTGGCAGGGCTCGTACTTC. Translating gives CAINWQGSYF.

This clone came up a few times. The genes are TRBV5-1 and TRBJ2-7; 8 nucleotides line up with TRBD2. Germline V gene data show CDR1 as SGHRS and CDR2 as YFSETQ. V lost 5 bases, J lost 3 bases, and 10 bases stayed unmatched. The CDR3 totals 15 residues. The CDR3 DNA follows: TGCGCCAGCAGACCCCGGGTAGCGGGGCTCTACGAGCAGTACTTC. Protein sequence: CASRPRVAGLYEQYF. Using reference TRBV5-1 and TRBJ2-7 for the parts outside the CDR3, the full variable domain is KAGVTQTPRYLIKTRGQQVTLSCSPISGHRSVSWYQQTPGQGLQFLFEYFSETQRNKGNFPGRFSGRQFSNSRSEMNVSTLELGDSALYLCASRPRVAGLYEQYFGPGTRLTVT.

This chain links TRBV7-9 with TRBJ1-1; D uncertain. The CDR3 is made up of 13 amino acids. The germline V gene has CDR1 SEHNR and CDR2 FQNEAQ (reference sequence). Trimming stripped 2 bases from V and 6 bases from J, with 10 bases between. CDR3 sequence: CASSLREGAEAFF. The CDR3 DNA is TGTGCCAGCAGCTTAAGGGAGGGAGCTGAAGCTTTCTTT.

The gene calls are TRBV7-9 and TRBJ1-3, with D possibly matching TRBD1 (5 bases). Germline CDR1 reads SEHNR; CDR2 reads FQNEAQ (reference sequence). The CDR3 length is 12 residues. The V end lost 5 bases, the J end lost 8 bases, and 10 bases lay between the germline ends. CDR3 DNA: TGTGCCAGCAGCCTCAAACAGGACACCATATATTTT. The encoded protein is CASSLKQDTIYF.

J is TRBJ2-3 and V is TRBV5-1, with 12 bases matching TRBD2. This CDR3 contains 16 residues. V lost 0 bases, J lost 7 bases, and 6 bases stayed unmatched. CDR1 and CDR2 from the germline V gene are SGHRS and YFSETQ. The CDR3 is CASSLASGGVVNTQYF. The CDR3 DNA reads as TGCGCCAGCAGCTTGGCTAGCGGGGGGGTTGTTAATACGCAGTATTTT.

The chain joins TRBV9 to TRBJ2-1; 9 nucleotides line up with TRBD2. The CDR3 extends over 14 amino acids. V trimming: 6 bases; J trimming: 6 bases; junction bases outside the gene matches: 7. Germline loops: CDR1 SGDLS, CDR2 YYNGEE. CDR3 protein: CASNWAGGSNEQFF. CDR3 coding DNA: TGTGCCAGCAACTGGGCGGGAGGGTCCAATGAGCAGTTCTTC. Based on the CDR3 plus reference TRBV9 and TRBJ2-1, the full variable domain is DSGVTQTPKHLITATGQRVTLRCSPRSGDLSVYWYQQSLDQGLQFLIQYYNGEERAKGNILERFSAQQFPDLHSELNLSSLELGDSALYFCASNWAGGSNEQFFGPGTRLTVL.

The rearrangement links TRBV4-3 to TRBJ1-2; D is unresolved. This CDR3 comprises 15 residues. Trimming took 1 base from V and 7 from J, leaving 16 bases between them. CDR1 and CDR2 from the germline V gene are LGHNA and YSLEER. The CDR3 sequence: CASSQGAGSKGGYTF. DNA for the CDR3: TGCGCCAGCAGCCAAGGAGCGGGGAGCAAGGGTGGCTACACCTTC.

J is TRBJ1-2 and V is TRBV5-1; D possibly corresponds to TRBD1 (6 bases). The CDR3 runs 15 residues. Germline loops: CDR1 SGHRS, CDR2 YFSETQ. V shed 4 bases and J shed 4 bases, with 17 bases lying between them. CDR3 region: CASSEEGTPTYGYTF. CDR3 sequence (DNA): TGCGCCAGCAGCGAAGAAGGGACACCGACCTATGGCTACACCTTC.

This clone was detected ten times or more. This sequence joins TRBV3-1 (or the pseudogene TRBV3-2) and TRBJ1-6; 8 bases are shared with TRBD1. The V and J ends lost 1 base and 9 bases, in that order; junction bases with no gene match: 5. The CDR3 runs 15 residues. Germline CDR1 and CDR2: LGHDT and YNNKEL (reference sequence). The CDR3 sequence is CASSQGLGQGSPLHF. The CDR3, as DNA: TGTGCCAGCAGCCAAGGTCTCGGACAGGGTTCACCCCTCCACTTT.

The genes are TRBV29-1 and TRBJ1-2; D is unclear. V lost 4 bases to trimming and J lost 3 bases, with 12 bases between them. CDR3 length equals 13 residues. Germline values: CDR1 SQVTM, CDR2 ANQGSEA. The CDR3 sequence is CSVVQQVDYGYTF. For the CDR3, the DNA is TGCAGCGTTGTCCAGCAGGTGGACTATGGCTACACCTTC. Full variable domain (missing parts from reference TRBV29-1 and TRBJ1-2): SAVISQKPSRDICQRGTSLTIQCQVDSQVTMMFWYRQQPGQSLTLIATANQGSEATYESGFVIDKFPISRPNLTFSTLTVSNMSPEDSSIYLCSVVQQVDYGYTFGSGTRLTVV.

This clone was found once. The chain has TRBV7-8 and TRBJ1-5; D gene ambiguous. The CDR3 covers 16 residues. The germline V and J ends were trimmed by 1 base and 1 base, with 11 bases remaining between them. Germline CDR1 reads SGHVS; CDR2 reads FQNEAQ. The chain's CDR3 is CASSLVRTTSNQPQHF. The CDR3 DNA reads TGTGCCAGCAGCTTAGTCCGCACTACGAGCAATCAGCCCCAGCATTTT. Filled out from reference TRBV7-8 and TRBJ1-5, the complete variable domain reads GAGVSQSPRYKVAKRGQDVALRCDPISGHVSLFWYQQALGQGPEFLTYFQNEAQLDKSGLPSDRFFAERPEGSVSTLKIQRTQQEDSAVYLCASSLVRTTSNQPQHFGDGTRLSIL.

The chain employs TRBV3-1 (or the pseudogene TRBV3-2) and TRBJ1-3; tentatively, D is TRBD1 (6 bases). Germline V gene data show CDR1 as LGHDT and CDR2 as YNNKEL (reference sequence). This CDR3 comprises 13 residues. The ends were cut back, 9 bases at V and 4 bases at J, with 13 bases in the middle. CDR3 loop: CASSFGGGNTIYF. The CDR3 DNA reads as TGTGCCAGTTCCTTTGGGGGCGGAAACACCATATATTTT.

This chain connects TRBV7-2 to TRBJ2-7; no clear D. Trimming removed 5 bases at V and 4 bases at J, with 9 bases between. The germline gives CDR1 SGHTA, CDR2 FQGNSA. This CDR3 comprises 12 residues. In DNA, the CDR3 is TGTGCCAGCAGCCCGTCGTTTTACGAGCAGTACTTC. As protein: CASSPSFYEQYF.

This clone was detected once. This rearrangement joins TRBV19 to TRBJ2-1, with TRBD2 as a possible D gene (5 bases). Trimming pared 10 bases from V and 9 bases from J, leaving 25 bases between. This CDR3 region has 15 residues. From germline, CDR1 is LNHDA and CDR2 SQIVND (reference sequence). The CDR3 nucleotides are TGTGCCACCCATCGGGGAGAGATCGACGTTAGTGAGCAGTTCTTC. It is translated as CATHRGEIDVSEQFF.

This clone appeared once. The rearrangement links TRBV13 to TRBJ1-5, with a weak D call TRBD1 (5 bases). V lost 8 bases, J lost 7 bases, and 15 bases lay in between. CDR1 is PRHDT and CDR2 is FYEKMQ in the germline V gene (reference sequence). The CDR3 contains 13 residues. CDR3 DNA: TGTGCCAGCGCCCGGGGGAGGTACCAGCCCCAGCATTTT. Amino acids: CASARGRYQPQHF.

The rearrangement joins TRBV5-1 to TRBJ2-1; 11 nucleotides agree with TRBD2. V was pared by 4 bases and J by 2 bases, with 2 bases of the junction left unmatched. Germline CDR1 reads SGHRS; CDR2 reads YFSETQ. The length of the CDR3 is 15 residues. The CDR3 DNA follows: TGCGCCAGCAGCGATAGCGGGGGGGCCTACAATGAGCAGTTCTTC. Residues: CASSDSGGAYNEQFF.

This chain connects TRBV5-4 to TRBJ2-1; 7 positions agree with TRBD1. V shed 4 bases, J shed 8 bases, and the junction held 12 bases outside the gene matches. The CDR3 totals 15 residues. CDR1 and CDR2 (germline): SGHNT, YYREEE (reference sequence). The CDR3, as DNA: TGTGCCAGCAGCCTAAGACAGGGTGATTGGGATGAGCAGTTCTTC. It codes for CASSLRQGDWDEQFF. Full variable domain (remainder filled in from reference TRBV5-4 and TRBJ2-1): ETGVTQSPTHLIKTRGQQVTLRCSSQSGHNTVSWYQQALGQGPQFIFQYYREEENGRGNFPPRFSGLQFPNYSSELNVNALELDDSALYLCASSLRQGDWDEQFFGPGTRLTVL.

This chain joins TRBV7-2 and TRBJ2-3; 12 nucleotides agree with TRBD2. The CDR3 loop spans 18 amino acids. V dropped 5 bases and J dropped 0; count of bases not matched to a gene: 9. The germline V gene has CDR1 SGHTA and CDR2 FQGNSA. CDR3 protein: CASSNTGLAGISTDTQYF. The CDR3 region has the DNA TGTGCCAGCAGCAACACCGGACTAGCGGGGATTAGCACAGATACGCAGTATTTT. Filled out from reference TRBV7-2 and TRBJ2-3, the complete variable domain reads GAGVSQSPSNKVTEKGKDVELRCDPISGHTALYWYRQSLGQGLEFLIYFQGNSAPDKSGLPSDRFSAERTGGSVSTLTIQRTQQEDSAVYLCASSNTGLAGISTDTQYFGPGTRLTVL.

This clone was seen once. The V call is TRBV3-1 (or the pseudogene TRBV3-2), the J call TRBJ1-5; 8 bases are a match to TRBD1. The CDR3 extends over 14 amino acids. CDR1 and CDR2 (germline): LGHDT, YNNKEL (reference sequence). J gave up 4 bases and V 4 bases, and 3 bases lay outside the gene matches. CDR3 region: CASSLGQGNQPQHF. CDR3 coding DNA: TGTGCCAGCAGCCTCGGACAGGGTAATCAGCCCCAGCATTTT.